This T cell receptor beta chain emerged from a study of identical twins. TCRdb passed the 5' RACE reads through MiXCR, listing each CDR3 protein once. The profile shows approximately 550,000 distinct CDR3 sequences, around 22% of them singletons. V was trimmed by 0 bases and J by 6 bases, leaving 7 bases between them. Germline-derived CDR1 and CDR2 are SGHDT and YYEEEE. The CDR3 length is 13 residues. This sample was also put to use in a study of yellow fever vaccine responses in identical twins.

The TCR originated in a young woman in good health. Sequences were obtained from CD4+ T cells sorted from blood. This chain links TRBV5-6 with TRBJ2-1; D ambiguous. The DNA of the CDR3 is TGTGCCAGCAGCTTGGCAAACCTCAATGAGCAGTTCTTC. Translation: CASSLANLNEQFF.